This T cell receptor (beta chain) was obtained from a study of yellow fever vaccine responses in identical twins. Study-wide points: Reportedly, twins showed a vaccine T cell response that looked partly convergent and partly personalized.

MiXCR, run by TCRdb on the RT-PCR reads, gives a single entry per CDR3 protein. The sample has roughly 36,000 distinct CDR3 sequences, about 63% seen once. The CDR3 is 13 amino acids. Germline V gene sequence: CDR1 DFQATT, CDR2 SNEGSKA (reference sequence). The V and J ends lost 5 bases and 3 bases, in that order; junction bases with no gene match: 4. With respect to this clonotype: The antigen remains unidentified.

Material: T cells from blood (PBMCs), unsorted or a sorted subset (not recorded which), obtained before or after yellow fever vaccination (not recorded which). The TCR sequence derives from a woman younger than 35 who received the yellow fever vaccine. This chain connects TRBV20-1 to TRBJ1-5, with TRBD1 matching 7 bases. The CDR3 spells CSASDRPNQPQHF. The CDR3 coding sequence is TGCAGTGCTTCGGACAGGCCCAATCAGCCCCAGCATTTT.